The text below deals with one TCR beta chain. What it binds is not known. Donors each gave approximately 2.5 ml of blood. The data are from a study of monozygotic twins with inflammatory bowel disease. Total RNA amounting to roughly 3.5 ug went into each TCR library. TCRdb re-called the 5' RACE reads, yielding one record per CDR3 amino acid sequence without DNA. The sample table includes some 450,000 distinct CDR3 sequences. Overall study results and limits: Relative clonotype sharing with others was diminished in IBD patients versus healthy twins, particularly with disease activity. Discordant twins showed the same repertoire similarity as concordant twins, possibly from limited power.

This CDR3 comprises 13 residues. Per the germline V gene, CDR1 is DFQATT and CDR2 is SNEGSKA (reference sequence). The sample consisted of blood. This clonotype was obtained from a human donor with ulcerative colitis or Crohn's disease, or a healthy co-twin of an affected twin (not recorded which). The V call is TRBV20-1, the J call TRBJ2-3; TCRdb reports TRBD1, a call that lacks DNA to check it against. The CDR3 loop is CSATKPGVDTQYF.